The rows below give T cell receptor beta chains drawn from one sample of a study of radiotherapy plus CTLA-4 blockade in lung cancer. Repertoires were generated with immunoSEQ multiplex PCR, while TCRdb's copy carries only in-frame clones and drops some. Of 50,000 to 60,000 clones listed, approximately 79% are singletons. This specimen consisted of peripheral blood, obtained from a patient treated with radiotherapy plus ipilimumab. Every receptor here comes from a human donor with non-small cell lung cancer who had a complete response to radiotherapy plus ipilimumab. CDR3s include the opening cysteine and the closing phenylalanine or tryptophan. A D gene is named only where the DNA matches it firmly. The listing skips clone size in some rows; elsewhere it reads once, few, many or a size class.

size: NA
J: TRBJ1-3
D: TRBD1
V: TRBV18
CDR3: CASSPQTGGSGNTIYF
DNA: TGTGCCAGCTCACCGCAAACAGGGGGCTCTGGAAACACCATATATTTT

size: NA
J: TRBJ2-1
D: NA
V: TRBV2
CDR3: CASSPEASYNEQFF
DNA: TGTGCCAGCAGCCCTGAAGCCTCCTACAATGAGCAGTTCTTC

size: few
J: TRBJ1-4
D: TRBD1
V: TRBV6-5
CDR3: CASRMGQLREKLFF
DNA: TGTGCCAGCAGAATGGGACAGCTTCGGGAAAAACTGTTTTTT

size: NA
J: TRBJ2-1
D: NA
V: TRBV19
CDR3: CASRYYSEQFF
DNA: TGTGCCAGTAGGTACTATAGTGAGCAGTTCTTC

size: NA
J: TRBJ2-3
D: TRBD2
V: TRBV27
CDR3: CASNTGLAGITDTQYF
DNA: TGTGCCAGCAACACGGGACTAGCGGGAATCACAGATACGCAGTATTTT

size: few
J: TRBJ1-5
D: NA
V: TRBV5-1
CDR3: CASSPGGSNQPQHF
DNA: TGCGCCAGCAGCCCCGGAGGGAGCAATCAGCCCCAGCATTTT

size: once
J: TRBJ2-2
D: TRBD2
V: TRBV13
CDR3: CASSYGTISGTGELFF
DNA: TGTGCCAGCAGTTATGGGACTATAAGCGGCACCGGGGAGCTGTTTTTT

size: NA
J: TRBJ1-6
D: TRBD1
V: TRBV7-9
CDR3: CASSLVQGARSPLHF
DNA: TGTGCCAGCAGCTTAGTACAGGGGGCGCGATCACCCCTCCACTTT

size: NA
J: TRBJ1-5
D: NA
V: TRBV30
CDR3: CAWSVWQGNQPQHF
DNA: TGTGCCTGGAGTGTTTGGCAGGGGAATCAGCCCCAGCATTTT

size: NA
J: TRBJ2-1
D: NA
V: TRBV5-1
CDR3: CASSLRERGNEQFF
DNA: TGCGCCAGCAGCCTCCGGGAGCGAGGCAATGAGCAGTTCTTC

size: NA
J: TRBJ2-2
D: NA
V: TRBV6-5
CDR3: CASSYGGSTYTGELFF
DNA: TGTGCCAGCAGTTACGGAGGCAGCACCTACACCGGGGAGCTGTTTTTT

size: NA
J: TRBJ1-2
D: NA
V: TRBV5-1
CDR3: CASQASGGFYGYTF
DNA: TGCGCCAGCCAAGCCTCCGGGGGGTTCTATGGCTACACCTTC

size: NA
J: TRBJ1-2
D: TRBD1
V: TRBV5-5
CDR3: CASSIDREYGYTF
DNA: TGTGCCAGCAGCATCGACAGGGAGTATGGCTACACCTTC

size: NA
J: TRBJ1-5
D: NA
V: TRBV6-1
CDR3: CASNLQLNQPQHF
DNA: TGTGCCAGCAATTTACAGCTGAATCAGCCCCAGCATTTT

size: NA
J: TRBJ1-5
D: NA
V: TRBV4-1
CDR3: CASSQTGRQAPQHF
DNA: TGCGCCAGCAGCCAAACAGGCAGACAGGCCCCCCAGCATTTT

size: NA
J: TRBJ2-2
D: NA
V: TRBV5-1
CDR3: CASSLQGTNTGELFF
DNA: TGCGCCAGCAGCTTGCAGGGTACGAACACCGGGGAGCTGTTTTTT

size: NA
J: TRBJ2-2
D: NA
V: TRBV5-1
CDR3: CASRTGPPDTGELFF
DNA: TGCGCCAGCCGAACAGGGCCCCCCGACACCGGGGAGCTGTTTTTT

size: NA
J: TRBJ2-5
D: NA
V: TRBV5-1
CDR3: CASSLNTGKETQYF
DNA: TGCGCCAGCAGCTTGAATACAGGGAAAGAGACCCAGTACTTC

size: NA
J: TRBJ2-1
D: TRBD1
V: TRBV7-9
CDR3: CASIGTGTGLNEQFF
DNA: TGTGCCAGCATCGGAACCGGGACAGGGCTAAATGAGCAGTTCTTC

size: NA
J: TRBJ2-5
D: NA
V: TRBV5-4
CDR3: CASRRGADQETQYF
DNA: TGTGCCAGCAGACGGGGTGCAGATCAAGAGACCCAGTACTTC

size: NA
J: TRBJ2-3
D: TRBD2
V: TRBV5-1
CDR3: CASSLRGESTDTQYF
DNA: TGCGCCAGCAGCTTGCGGGGGGAGAGCACAGATACGCAGTATTTT

size: few
J: TRBJ1-1
D: NA
V: TRBV15
CDR3: CATSRSYSDRGNTEAFF
DNA: TGTGCCACCAGCAGATCATATTCGGACAGAGGGAACACTGAAGCTTTCTTT

size: NA
J: TRBJ2-5
D: TRBD1
V: TRBV19
CDR3: CASSRQGSDEQYF
DNA: TGTGCCAGTAGTCGACAGGGGTCGGATGAGCAGTACTTC

size: NA
J: TRBJ2-3
D: TRBD2
V: TRBV9
CDR3: CASRPLGRTDTQYF
DNA: TGTGCCAGCAGACCCCTCGGGAGGACAGATACGCAGTATTTT

size: NA
J: TRBJ2-2
D: NA
V: TRBV5-1
CDR3: CASSLGARTNTGELFF
DNA: TGCGCCAGCAGCTTGGGCGCGAGAACTAACACCGGGGAGCTGTTTTTT

size: NA
J: TRBJ2-1
D: TRBD2
V: TRBV4-1
CDR3: CASSQEGLAGGPSYNEQFF
DNA: TGCGCCAGCAGCCAAGAGGGACTAGCGGGAGGGCCTTCCTACAATGAGCAGTTCTTC

size: NA
J: TRBJ1-5
D: TRBD1
V: TRBV10-3
CDR3: CAISDDRGGEQPQHF
DNA: TGTGCCATCAGTGACGACAGGGGAGGTGAGCAGCCCCAGCATTTT

size: NA
J: TRBJ2-2
D: NA
V: TRBV2
CDR3: CVSTNREWGAGELFF
DNA: TGTGTCAGCACCAACAGGGAATGGGGCGCCGGGGAGCTGTTTTTT

size: few
J: TRBJ2-1
D: NA
V: TRBV10-2
CDR3: CASSVARGYEQFF
DNA: TGCGCCAGCAGTGTGGCCAGGGGATATGAGCAGTTCTTC

size: NA
J: TRBJ1-1
D: NA
V: TRBV27
CDR3: CASRKLRDATEAFF
DNA: TGTGCCAGCAGGAAACTCAGGGATGCCACTGAAGCTTTCTTT

size: once
J: TRBJ1-4
D: TRBD1
V: TRBV6-1
CDR3: CASRRDRGVEKLFF
DNA: TGTGCCAGCAGGAGGGACAGGGGAGTTGAAAAACTGTTTTTT

size: NA
J: TRBJ2-2
D: TRBD1
V: TRBV2
CDR3: CASRGGQGDTGELFF
DNA: TGTGCCAGCAGGGGAGGACAGGGAGACACCGGGGAGCTGTTTTTT

size: NA
J: TRBJ2-5
D: TRBD2
V: TRBV7-6
CDR3: CASSLGLALETQYF
DNA: TGTGCCAGCAGCTTGGGACTAGCGTTAGAGACCCAGTACTTC

size: NA
J: TRBJ2-3
D: NA
V: TRBV4-1
CDR3: CASSQGYSRTDTQYF
DNA: TGCGCCAGCAGCCAAGGATACAGCCGCACAGATACGCAGTATTTT